Given below is one T cell receptor (beta chain) in context. The data belong to a study of blood T cells in healthy people across ages. Combining a sample-barcoded 5' primer with a J-beta primer mix, a second PCR ran for roughly 7 to 12 cycles. MiXCR, applied by TCRdb to the 5' RACE reads, yields one record per CDR3 protein. The repertoire holds about 620,000 distinct CDR3 sequences, with 20% to 25% as singletons. This CDR3 spans 15 amino acids. The receptor was derived from a man aged 65 to 79 in good health. The chain couples TRBV21-1 to TRBJ2-7; the D call in the table, TRBD1, was not verified against the DNA. TRBV21-1 is recorded as a pseudogene. Sequenced material: blood. The CDR3 loop is CASRPTGWESYEQYF. CDR3 nucleotide sequence: TGTGCCAGCAGGCCGACAGGGTGGGAGTCCTACGAGCAGTACTTC.